Each of the 7 T cell receptor beta chains below was sequenced from the same sample in a study of blood T cell repertoires in COVID-19. Sequencing used immunoSEQ multiplex PCR; TCRdb keeps in-frame clones, though not all of them. The table lists 150,000 to 200,000 clones, around 87% of them singletons. The specimen sequenced was peripheral blood. Receptors originate from a man aged 40-49 years with active or convalescent COVID-19.

The gene calls are TRBV6-6 and TRBJ2-2, with D uncertain. Between the trimmed V and J ends, which lost 1 base and 1 base, there was a span of 7 bases. The germline V gene encodes CDR1 MNHNY and CDR2 SVGAGI (reference sequence). This CDR3 has 15 amino acids. CDR3 nucleotide sequence: TGTGCCAGCAGTTACTTCGCAGGGAACACCGGGGAGCTGTTTTTT. Translation gives CASSYFAGNTGELFF.

The table lists this clone with a few counts. The chain carries TRBV30 and TRBJ1-5; TRBD1 agrees at 7 bases. V lost 0 bases and J lost 5; bases outside the gene matches: 7. Germline CDR1 is GTSNPN and CDR2 is SVGIG (reference sequence). CDR3 length: 15 residues. DNA of the CDR3: TGTGCCTGGAGTGTAAGTGTTACAGGGGATCAGCCCCAGCATTTT. Translating it yields CAWSVSVTGDQPQHF.

CDR3 amino acids: CASSQENRRLAGGADTQYF. CDR3 in DNA: TGCGCCAGCAGCCAAGAGAATCGGAGACTAGCGGGGGGGGCGGATACGCAGTATTTT. The V gene is TRBV4-1, the J gene TRBJ2-3; 14 nucleotides align to TRBD2. The CDR3 consists of 19 residues. V gave up 0 bases and J gave up 6 bases; unmatched junction bases: 11. Germline assignment: CDR1 MGHRA and CDR2 YSYEKL.

This clone was counted a single time. The genes are TRBV9 and TRBJ2-5; 10 bases fit TRBD2. Per the germline V gene, CDR1 is SGDLS and CDR2 is YYNGEE. The junction had 10 bases not matched to a gene; V was cut back by 0 bases and J by 2 bases. The CDR3 contains 18 residues. This CDR3 reads CASSVGSGGAVFQETQYF. CDR3 DNA sequence: TGTGCCAGCAGCGTAGGCAGCGGGGGGGCCGTTTTTCAAGAGACCCAGTACTTC.

This clone has a single count. This chain connects TRBV10-3 to TRBJ1-1, with TRBD1 as a possible D gene (5 bases). CDR1 is ENHRY and CDR2 is SYGVKD in the germline V gene. V was clipped by 1 base and J by 6 bases, with 18 bases between them. The CDR3 spans 16 residues. The CDR3, as DNA: TGTGCCATCAGTGAGTTCAGGGCAGGAGGGAGTGCTGAAGCTTTCTTT. Residues: CAISEFRAGGSAEAFF.

The gene calls are TRBV19 and TRBJ2-7; D is perhaps TRBD2 (5 bases). This CDR3 contains 14 residues. From germline, CDR1 is LNHDA and CDR2 SQIVND (reference sequence). V gave up 1 base and J gave up 6 bases, with 13 bases separating them. CDR3 nucleotide sequence: TGTGCCAGTAGTATAGCTCGGGGATACGGCGAGCAGTACTTC. Translation: CASSIARGYGEQYF.

The CDR3 DNA sequence: TGTGCCAGCAGCTTGCGACAGGGGGGGACCGGGGAGCTGTTTTTT. Translated: CASSLRQGGTGELFF. The V gene is TRBV5-5, the J gene TRBJ2-2; 9 bases agree with TRBD1. The CDR3 length is 15 residues. V shed 1 base, J shed 5 bases, and the junction held 3 bases outside the gene matches. CDR1 SGHKS and CDR2 YYEKEE come from the germline V gene (reference sequence).